This is a list of T cell receptor beta chains from one sample in a study of blood T cells in healthy people across ages. TCRdb re-called the 5' RACE reads with MiXCR, one entry per CDR3 protein. The data contain under 750,000 distinct CDR3 sequences, 40% to 55% of them singletons. The sequencing sample was made of blood. The source is an older man in good health. Both conserved end residues are part of each CDR3. D genes are given only for firm matches. Expanded clones get a size class; other rows say once, few or many, or leave the size out.

NA	TRBV20-1	NA	TRBJ2-3	CSAGLSTDTQYF	TGCAGTGCTGGCCTTAGCACAGATACGCAGTATTTT
few	TRBV28	NA	TRBJ2-3	CASTAGGTDTQYF	TGTGCCAGTACGGCCGGAGGGACAGATACGCAGTATTTT
few	TRBV11-2	NA	TRBJ2-2	CASSLVRVPGELFF	TGTGCCAGCAGCTTAGTTCGGGTCCCCGGGGAGCTGTTTTTT
few	TRBV5-1	TRBD1	TRBJ2-7	CASSVGTGGLEQYF	TGCGCCAGCAGCGTCGGGACAGGGGGACTCGAGCAGTACTTC
NA	TRBV11-2	NA	TRBJ2-5	CASSVGIGAETQYF	TGTGCCAGCAGCGTAGGCATAGGGGCAGAGACCCAGTACTTC
NA	TRBV5-1	TRBD1	TRBJ1-1	CASSQDRNTKAFF	TGCGCCAGCTCGCAGGACAGGAACACTAAAGCTTTCTTT
once	TRBV7-2	TRBD2	TRBJ2-1	CASSSESGNNEQFF	TGTGCCAGCAGCTCAGAAAGCGGGAACAATGAGCAGTTCTTC
NA	TRBV5-1	NA	TRBJ2-5	CASSLASDKETQYF	TGCGCCAGCAGCTTGGCTTCAGACAAAGAGACCCAGTACTTC
NA	TRBV5-1	NA	TRBJ2-7	CASSVTETYEQYF	TGCGCCAGCAGCGTGACAGAAACCTACGAGCAGTACTTC
NA	TRBV20-1	NA	TRBJ2-3	CSAQALGYAGDTQYF	TGCAGTGCTCAGGCTCTTGGGTATGCGGGGGATACGCAGTATTTT
few	TRBV25-1	TRBD1	TRBJ2-1	CASSDSRGKYNEQFF	TGTGCCAGCAGTGACAGCAGGGGGAAGTACAATGAGCAGTTCTTC
NA	TRBV29-1	TRBD2	TRBJ2-7	CSVEPGTSGSYNEQYF	TGCAGCGTTGAACCCGGGACTAGCGGGAGCTACAATGAGCAGTACTTC
NA	TRBV9	TRBD1	TRBJ2-1	CASSPGTGKDEQFF	TGTGCCAGCAGCCCGGGGACAGGGAAGGATGAGCAGTTCTTC
few	TRBV18	NA	TRBJ2-3	CASSPTVDTQYF	TGTGCCAGCTCACCAACAGTCGATACGCAGTATTTT
many	TRBV6-5	NA	TRBJ2-3	CASSYGTSRDTQYF	TGTGCCAGCAGTTATGGGACTTCCCGTGATACGCAGTATTTT
NA	TRBV5-6	NA	TRBJ1-4	CASSPYLTAEKLFF	TGTGCCAGCAGCCCCTACCTGACAGCTGAAAAACTGTTTTTT
NA	TRBV20-1	TRBD2	TRBJ2-5	CSAPPTSVETQYF	TGCAGTGCGCCGCCGACTAGCGTGGAGACCCAGTACTTC
NA	TRBV9	NA	TRBJ2-7	CASSATAPSYEQYF	TGTGCCAGCAGCGCGACCGCACCTTCCTACGAGCAGTACTTC
NA	TRBV20-1	NA	TRBJ1-5	CSASDIRGRERIYSNQPQHF	TGCAGTGCTAGCGATATCCGCGGCAGGGAAAGAATTTATAGCAATCAGCCCCAGCATTTT
many	TRBV7-2	NA	TRBJ1-5	CASSFSPNQPQHF	TGTGCCAGCAGCTTCAGTCCCAATCAGCCCCAGCATTTT
NA	TRBV6-6	NA	TRBJ1-1	CASSYGGGYTEAFF	TGTGCCAGCAGTTACGGGGGAGGATACACTGAAGCTTTCTTT
NA	TRBV25-1	TRBD2	TRBJ2-3	CASSESGESSDTQYF	TGTGCCAGCAGTGAGAGCGGGGAGAGTTCAGATACGCAGTATTTT